This T cell receptor (beta chain) was identified during a study of cytomegalovirus exposure and HLA in healthy donors. The PCR made use of 60 Vbeta and 13 Jbeta primers. Repertoires were generated with immunoSEQ multiplex PCR, while TCRdb's copy carries only in-frame clones and drops some. Among some 130,000 clones listed, more than 70% were seen once. General study findings and limits: In an earlier analysis, about 87% or about 30%: the productive usage of most TCR beta V segments.

Germline CDR1 is MNHEY and CDR2 is SMNVEV (reference sequence). Trimming cost V 7 bases and J 6 bases, with 10 bases left between them. The CDR3 sequence is 12 residues long. This clone was seen once. Its matching antigen is unknown. The source material was PBMCs. The chain is built from TRBV27 and TRBJ2-1; D might be TRBD2 (5 bases). This clonotype was obtained from a male donor in good health and CMV-seropositive. The CDR3 nucleotides read TGTGCCAGCAAAGGGCTAGCCAATGAGCAGTTCTTC. The encoded protein is CASKGLANEQFF.